Listed below are T cell receptor beta chains from one sample, sequenced in a study of Graves' ophthalmopathy and Graves' hyperthyroidism. Each CDR3 protein is one row after TCRdb ran MiXCR on the multiplex PCR reads. The sample includes approximately 380,000 distinct CDR3 sequences, about 21% of them seen just once. What was sequenced was peripheral blood. The receptors here all came from a young woman with stable Graves' hyperthyroidism. Both conserved end residues are part of each CDR3. D genes are given only for firm matches. Some rows have no size entry. The others give once, few or many, or a class for an expanded clone.

V gene,D gene,CDR3 length,J gene,clone size,CDR3 DNA,CDR3 protein
TRBV7-8,TRBD1,13,TRBJ1-2,many,TGTGCCAGCAGCCAGGACAGGGGGAATGGCTACACCTTC,CASSQDRGNGYTF
TRBV25-1,TRBD1,15,TRBJ1-6,many,TGTGCCAGCAGTGGGGGACAGGGGGAGAATTCACCCCTCCACTTT,CASSGGQGENSPLHF
TRBV20-1,.,15,TRBJ2-5,many,TGCAGTGCTAGAGAAGGGGGGCAGGTGACAGAGACCCAGTACTTC,CSAREGGQVTETQYF
TRBV6-1,.,13,TRBJ1-1,.,TGTGCCAGCACCCTGGGGAGGAACACTGAAGCTTTCTTT,CASTLGRNTEAFF
TRBV24-1,.,14,TRBJ2-5,.,TGTGCCACCAGTGATCGACTCACCCAAGAGACCCAGTACTTC,CATSDRLTQETQYF
TRBV6-5,.,14,TRBJ2-4,many,TGTGCCAGTTCCTTGGGGCCCATTGGAAACATTCAGTACTTC,CASSLGPIGNIQYF
TRBV7-8,.,15,TRBJ2-7,.,TGTGCCAGCAGCTTAGCGCAGCCGGAGAGGGACGAGCAGTACTTC,CASSLAQPERDEQYF
TRBV7-9,.,12,TRBJ2-5,few,TGTGCCAGCAGCATGACCCAAGAGACCCAGTACTTC,CASSMTQETQYF
TRBV29-1,.,13,TRBJ1-2,many,TGCAGCGTTGAAGTTTGGGGGGGCTATGGCTACACCTTC,CSVEVWGGYGYTF
TRBV28,.,14,TRBJ1-2,many,TGTGCCAGCAGTTTAGGGAGCCCCTCATATGGCTACACCTTC,CASSLGSPSYGYTF
TRBV6-5,TRBD2,16,TRBJ2-5,many,TGTGCCAGCAGTTATAGTAGCGGGAGGCCGATTGAGACCCAGTACTTC,CASSYSSGRPIETQYF
TRBV12-3/TRBV12-4,.,11,TRBJ1-2,many,TGTGCCAGCAGTACGGGTCAAGGCTACACCTTC,CASSTGQGYTF
TRBV20-1,TRBD1,15,TRBJ1-5,once,TGCAGTGCTAGATCGGGGGACAGAAGCAATCAGCCCCAGCATTTT,CSARSGDRSNQPQHF
TRBV2,.,13,TRBJ2-5,few,TGTGCCGGCAACTCCGGGACTCAAGAGACCCAGTACTTC,CAGNSGTQETQYF
TRBV11-1,.,16,TRBJ2-5,many,TGTGCCAGCAGTGCTAGCCAGGGAAAGGGCCAGGAGACCCAGTACTTC,CASSASQGKGQETQYF
TRBV6-1,.,14,TRBJ2-7,many,TGTGCCAGCAGACGACAGGGAGGAACCTACGAGCAGTACTTC,CASRRQGGTYEQYF
TRBV9,.,15,TRBJ2-7,few,TGTGCCAGCAGCGTCTTGGGTGGGCCCTCCTACGAGCAGTACTTC,CASSVLGGPSYEQYF
TRBV29-1,TRBD1,15,TRBJ1-2,many,TGCAGCGTTGAAGCCTGGGGACAGGGCGACTATGGCTACACCTTC,CSVEAWGQGDYGYTF
TRBV4-1,TRBD1,18,TRBJ1-5,many,TGCGCCAGCAGCCAAGATTCCTCTTACAGGGGGAGCAATCAGCCCCAGCATTTT,CASSQDSSYRGSNQPQHF
TRBV25-1,TRBD1,16,TRBJ2-5,.,TGTGCCAGCAGTGAAACAGGGCAGGGGGCTGAAGAGACCCAGTACTTC,CASSETGQGAEETQYF
TRBV12-3/TRBV12-4,.,13,TRBJ1-6,many,TGTGCCAGCAGTTTAAAAACCCACTCACCCCTCCACTTT,CASSLKTHSPLHF
TRBV11-2,.,16,TRBJ1-1,.,TGTGCCAGCAGCTTAATGATCGGGGCTCAGGGAACTGAAGCTTTCTTT,CASSLMIGAQGTEAFF
TRBV27,TRBD2,14,TRBJ2-7,many,TGTGCCAGCAGCAGACTAGCGGTCTCCTACGAGCAGTACTTC,CASSRLAVSYEQYF
TRBV12-3/TRBV12-4,.,13,TRBJ2-3,.,TGTGCCAGCAGTTTCCAGCTCACAGATACGCAGTATTTT,CASSFQLTDTQYF
TRBV27,.,12,TRBJ2-7,many,TGTGCCAGCAGTTTGCTCAACGGCGAGCAGTACTTC,CASSLLNGEQYF
TRBV6-5,.,14,TRBJ1-2,many,TGTGCCAGCAGTTACTTTGGGGCCGACTATGGCTACACCTTC,CASSYFGADYGYTF
TRBV5-6,TRBD2,16,TRBJ2-7,once,TGTGCCAGCAGCCCCATGACTAGCGGGGGGTACTACGAGCAGTACTTC,CASSPMTSGGYYEQYF
TRBV20-1,.,14,TRBJ2-7,many,TGCAGTGCTAGAGATTGGGGGCAGTCCTACGAGCAGTACTTC,CSARDWGQSYEQYF